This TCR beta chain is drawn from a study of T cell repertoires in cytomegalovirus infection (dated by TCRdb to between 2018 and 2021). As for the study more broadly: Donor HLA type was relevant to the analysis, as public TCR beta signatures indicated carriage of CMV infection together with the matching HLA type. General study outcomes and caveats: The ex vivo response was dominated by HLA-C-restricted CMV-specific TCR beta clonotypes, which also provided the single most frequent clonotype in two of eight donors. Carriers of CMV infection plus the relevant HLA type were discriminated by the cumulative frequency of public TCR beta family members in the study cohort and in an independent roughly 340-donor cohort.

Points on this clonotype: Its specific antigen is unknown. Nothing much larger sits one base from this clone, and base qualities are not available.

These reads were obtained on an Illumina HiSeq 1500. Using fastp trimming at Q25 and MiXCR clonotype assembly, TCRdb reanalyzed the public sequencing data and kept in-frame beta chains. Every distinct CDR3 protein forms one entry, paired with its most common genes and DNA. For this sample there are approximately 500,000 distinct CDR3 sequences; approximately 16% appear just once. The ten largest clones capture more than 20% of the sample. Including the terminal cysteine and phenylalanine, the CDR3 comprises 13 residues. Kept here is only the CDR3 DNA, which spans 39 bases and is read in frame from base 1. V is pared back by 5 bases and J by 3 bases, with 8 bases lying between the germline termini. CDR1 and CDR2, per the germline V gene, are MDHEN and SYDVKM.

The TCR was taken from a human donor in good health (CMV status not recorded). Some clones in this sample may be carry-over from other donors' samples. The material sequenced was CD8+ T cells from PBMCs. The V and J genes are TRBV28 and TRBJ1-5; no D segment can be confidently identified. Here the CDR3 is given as CASSNSYNQPQHF. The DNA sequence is TGTGCCAGCAGTAACAGTTACAATCAGCCCCAGCATTTT.